This T cell receptor (beta chain) was captured in a study of cytomegalovirus exposure and HLA in healthy donors. Points on this clone: The antigen is unknown.

Overall study findings and caveats: Some public TCRs appeared in many individuals, while most sequences were rare. For most subjects, TCR beta sequences were reported to predict HLA-A and HLA-B alleles with accuracy.

V lost 3 bases to trimming and J lost 1 base, with 9 bases between them. Germline assignment: CDR1 KGHSH and CDR2 LQKENI. CDR3 length: 14 residues. The PCR contained 60 Vbeta and 13 Jbeta primers. Assay used: immunoSEQ multiplex PCR; TCRdb lists only in-frame clones, some missing. The data hold more than 50,000 clones, with 60% to 80% observed a single time. The gene calls are TRBV18 and TRBJ1-1, with D tentatively TRBD1 (6 bases). The source material was PBMCs. The origin of this receptor is a female donor in good health and CMV-seronegative. The CDR3 here is CASSPDRRNTEAFF. Here the CDR3 DNA reads TGTGCCAGCTCACCTGACAGGAGGAACACTGAAGCTTTCTTT. Using reference TRBV18 and TRBJ1-1 for the parts outside the CDR3, the full variable domain is NAGVMQNPRHLVRRRGQEARLRCSPMKGHSHVYWYRQLPEEGLKFMVYLQKENIIDESGMPKERFSAEFPKEGPSILRIQQVVRGDSAAYFCASSPDRRNTEAFFGQGTRLTVV.